The 13 T cell receptor beta chains in this list originate from one sample, sequenced in a study of blood T cell repertoires in COVID-19. Using immunoSEQ multiplex PCR, the repertoire was profiled, and TCRdb retains in-frame clones only, with some absent. The sample has approximately 72,000 clones; more than 70% are singletons. The sequencing sample was made of peripheral blood. The receptors stem from a woman over 75 with active or convalescent COVID-19.

The V and J genes are TRBV6-6 and TRBJ1-6; possible D gene TRBD1, 5 bases. V was shortened by 0 bases and J by 9 bases, with 9 bases between the two germline ends. CDR3 length equals 14 residues. Germline CDR1 and CDR2: MNHNY and SVGAGI (reference sequence). DNA for the CDR3: TGTGCCAGCAGTTACTCAGGGGCGGCTTCACCCCTCCACTTT. Encoded protein: CASSYSGAASPLHF.

This clone was found once. This chain connects TRBV5-1 to TRBJ2-7; D is uncertain. The CDR3 length is 13 residues. The germline V and J ends were trimmed by 0 bases and 4 bases, with 8 bases remaining between them. Looked up from germline, CDR1 is SGHRS and CDR2 is YFSETQ. CDR3 protein: CASSLAAEYEQYF. The DNA of the CDR3 is TGCGCCAGCAGCTTGGCCGCGGAGTACGAGCAGTACTTC.

The chain combines TRBV5-4 with TRBJ1-3, with TRBD1 as a possible D gene (5 bases). CDR1 SGHNT and CDR2 YYREEE come from the germline V gene (reference sequence). The V gene lost 2 bases and the J gene lost 6 bases, with 18 bases spanning the gap. This CDR3 has 16 residues. The CDR3 coding sequence is TGTGCCAGCAGCTTTGGGGCAGCCGGGCCCCAAAACACCATATATTTT. Translation gives CASSFGAAGPQNTIYF. Supplemented by reference TRBV5-4 and TRBJ1-3, the full variable domain reads ETGVTQSPTHLIKTRGQQVTLRCSSQSGHNTVSWYQQALGQGPQFIFQYYREEENGRGNFPPRFSGLQFPNYSSELNVNALELDDSALYLCASSFGAAGPQNTIYFGEGSWLTVV.

J is TRBJ2-1 and V is TRBV29-1, with D maybe TRBD1 (6 bases). The CDR3 covers 13 residues. V lost 4 bases to trimming and J lost 9 bases, with 16 bases between them. The germline CDR1 and CDR2 sequences are SQVTM and ANQGSEA. The CDR3 loop is CSVAKNRVTEQFF. As DNA, the CDR3 is TGCAGCGTTGCTAAAAACAGGGTCACTGAGCAGTTCTTC.

This chain uses TRBV18 with TRBJ1-3; D not certain. The CDR3 has 13 amino acids. V gave up 6 bases and J gave up 5 bases, with 11 bases separating them. In germline, CDR1 is KGHSH, CDR2 LQKENI. CDR3 nucleotide sequence: TGTGCCAGCTCCCAGGAGGGTCGAAACACCATATATTTT. This codes for CASSQEGRNTIYF.

V and J are TRBV29-1 and TRBJ1-4; 7 bases line up with TRBD1. Per germline, CDR1 SQVTM and CDR2 ANQGSEA. The J segment lost 7 bases and the V segment lost 6 bases, leaving 11 bases of the junction unmatched. The CDR3 runs 14 residues. CDR3 nucleotides: TGCAGCGTCGACCCAACAGGGGAGGCTGAAAAACTGTTTTTT. Protein sequence: CSVDPTGEAEKLFF.

The chain's CDR3 is CASSRKGRGSGSSTDTQYF. The DNA for the CDR3 is TGTGCCAGCAGCCGCAAGGGTCGGGGTAGCGGCTCTAGCACAGATACGCAGTATTTT. The gene calls are TRBV7-9 and TRBJ2-3; weak D call: TRBD2 (6 bases). Germline CDR1 reads SEHNR; CDR2 reads FQNEAQ (reference sequence). Trimming left V 5 bases short and J 0 bases short, with 24 bases between. This CDR3 region has 19 residues. Combining the CDR3 with reference TRBV7-9 and TRBJ2-3 gives the whole variable domain DTGVSQNPRHKITKRGQNVTFRCDPISEHNRLYWYRQTLGQGPEFLTYFQNEAQLEKSRLLSDRFSAERPKGSFSTLEIQRTEQGDSAMYLCASSRKGRGSGSSTDTQYFGPGTRLTVL.

The chain employs TRBV5-8 and TRBJ1-6; 8 bases are a match to TRBD1. The V segment lost 5 bases and the J segment 9 bases; nucleotides outside the gene matches: 7. The CDR3 is made up of 14 amino acids. Per germline, CDR1 SGHTS and CDR2 YDEGEE. Here the CDR3 DNA reads TGTGCCAGCAGGCCCGGGACAGGCCTTTCACCCCTCCACTTT. It encodes CASRPGTGLSPLHF.

The rearrangement links TRBV6-5 to TRBJ1-5, with 9 bases fitting TRBD1. This CDR3 is built from 15 residues. V trimming: 6 bases; J trimming: 2 bases; junction bases outside the gene matches: 5. The germline V gene has CDR1 MNHEY and CDR2 SVGAGI. CDR3 sequence: CASRGDRDRNQPQHF. DNA of the CDR3: TGTGCCAGCAGGGGGGACAGGGATCGCAATCAGCCCCAGCATTTT.

The V and J genes are TRBV6-5 and TRBJ1-5, with 7 bases fitting TRBD1. Germline CDR1 and CDR2: MNHEY and SVGAGI. The CDR3 is 15 amino acids. The V and J ends lost 1 base and 5 bases, in that order; junction bases with no gene match: 5. The CDR3 region has the DNA TGTGCCAGCAGTTACTTTAGAGGGGGCGATCAGCCCCAGCATTTT. This gives the protein CASSYFRGGDQPQHF.

A note on this clone: Other nucleotide sequences in the sample specify the same CDR3. V usage is TRBV9 and J usage is TRBJ2-2, with D uncertain. V was shortened by 0 bases and J by 7 bases, with 7 bases between the two germline ends. From germline, CDR1 is SGDLS and CDR2 YYNGEE. The length of the CDR3 is 13 residues. CDR3 sequence reads: CASSVVSGGELFF. Here the CDR3 DNA reads TGTGCCAGCAGCGTAGTGAGTGGCGGGGAGCTGTTTTTT.

The CDR3 nucleotides read TGTGCCAGCAGCTTCGAGTTGGGTAGGGGCACGTCTGGAAACACCATATATTTT. It codes for CASSFELGRGTSGNTIYF. This chain uses TRBV5-4 with TRBJ1-3; tentative D call: TRBD1 (5 bases). This CDR3 is built from 18 residues. Germline V gene lookup returns CDR1 SGHNT and CDR2 YYREEE (reference sequence). V was pared by 2 bases and J by 1 base, with 19 bases between.

This clone came up a few times. CDR3 amino acids: CASRGGTGVSEAFF. The DNA for the CDR3 is TGTGCCAGCAGAGGGGGGACAGGGGTGAGTGAAGCTTTCTTT. V is TRBV7-9 and J is TRBJ1-1, with 10 bases identical to TRBD1. The CDR3 has 14 residues. Germline CDR1 is SEHNR and CDR2 is FQNEAQ (reference sequence). V lost 6 bases and J lost 7; bases outside the gene matches: 8.